This T cell receptor (beta chain) came from a study of cytomegalovirus exposure and HLA in healthy donors listed by TCRdb under 2017. The study in broad terms: According to a later analysis, one platform produced both the roughly 130 validation repertoires and the 666 repertoires of the first cohort. The study was designed to test whether signatures of past pathogen exposure could be identified by cataloging public T cell receptors. A separate validation cohort of over 95 different subjects was used in addition to the roughly 670-subject first cohort. To predict cytomegalovirus infection status, the study combined high-throughput TCR immunosequencing, statistical association of individual TCRs with disease status, and machine learning.

What the work shows at the level of the full study, not this receptor alone: Cytomegalovirus status was reported to be diagnosed by the classifier with high specificity and sensitivity in both the original and validation cohorts. In vitro tests confirmed that three of the cytomegalovirus-associated TCR beta chains recognize cytomegalovirus antigens. A later analysis had no HLA typing for the validation cohort, so co-occurrence there was scored across all 120 or so repertoires. Most TCR sequences were seen in very few donors, while some public TCRs were found in many individuals. Of the cluster scores, 85% to 95% were above 0 in a later analysis, which found that TCRs clustered in the first cohort also tended to co-occur in the approximately 130 validation repertoires. The study gave a list of 150 to 200 TCR beta chains associated with cytomegalovirus. It was suggested by the authors that the approach could potentially be generalized to other disease states and immunological phenotypes.

The donors belonged to the validation cohort of approximately 130 subjects, which was separate from the roughly 700-subject first cohort. This clone appeared a few times. This clone's antigen is unknown. The sample holds no much larger clone one base away, and base qualities are not on file. The protocol used for the library was the immunoSEQ multiplex PCR assay. Per the source publication's procedure: A statistical classification framework was built for diagnosing cytomegalovirus status from the catalog of TCR beta chain sequences. The table was pulled from immuneACCESS by TCRdb, which kept in-frame rearrangements only. Such tables lose some clones; where checked, under half of the loss comes from unresolved V genes, and the rest has no known cause. Clone size and the V and J calls come from that table; the DNA yielded D and trimming. The sample table records under 200,000 clones; roughly 84% of these occur just once. Around 6.7% of the sample belongs to the ten largest clones.

Sequencing was done on a sample of PBMCs. The TCR comes from a man aged 18 to 30 in good health and CMV-seropositive.

The CDR3 reads CASSLTGSPEAFF. At the DNA level, the sequence is TGTGCCAGCAGTCTGACAGGGTCCCCTGAAGCTTTCTTT. The V and J genes are TRBV27 and TRBJ1-1, with 7 junctional bases fitting TRBD1. The junction shows trimming of 5 bases on V and 6 bases on J, and the gene matches do not reach 6 bases of it. CDR1 MNHEY and CDR2 SMNVEV are derived from the germline V gene (reference sequence). CDR3 length: 13 amino acids, cysteine to phenylalanine. The CDR3 DNA has 39 bases and is translated from base 1.